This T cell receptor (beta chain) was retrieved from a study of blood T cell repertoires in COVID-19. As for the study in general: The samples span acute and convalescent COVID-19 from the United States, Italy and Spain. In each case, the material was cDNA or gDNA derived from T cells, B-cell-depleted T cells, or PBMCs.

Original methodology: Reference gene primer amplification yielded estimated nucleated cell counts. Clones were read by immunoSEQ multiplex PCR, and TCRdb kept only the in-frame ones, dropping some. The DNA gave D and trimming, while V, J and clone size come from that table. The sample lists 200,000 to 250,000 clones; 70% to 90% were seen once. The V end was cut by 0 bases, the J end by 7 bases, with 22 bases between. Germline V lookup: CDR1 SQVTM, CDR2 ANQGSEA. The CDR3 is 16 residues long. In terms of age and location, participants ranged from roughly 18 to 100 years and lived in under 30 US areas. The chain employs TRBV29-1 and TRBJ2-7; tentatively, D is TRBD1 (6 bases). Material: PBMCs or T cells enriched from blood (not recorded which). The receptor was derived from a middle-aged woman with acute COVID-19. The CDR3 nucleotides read TGCAGCGTTGAAGATCTTAAGGGGGAACCCTCGGGAGAGCAGTACTTC. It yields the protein CSVEDLKGEPSGEQYF.